This T cell receptor (beta chain) was captured by sequencing in a study of T cell responses to AZD1222 COVID-19 vaccine. Sequencing was performed with immunoSEQ multiplex PCR; in TCRdb, only in-frame clones are kept and a portion is missing. Counted here are fewer than 120,000 clones, 88% occurring once; the ten biggest clones make up roughly 1.6%. Study-level findings and limits: Rises in breadth and depth of Spike-specific TCRs came after two AZD1222 doses.

CDR3 length: 13 residues. The V and J ends lost 2 bases and 8 bases respectively, with 12 bases between them. Looked up from germline, CDR1 is KGHSH and CDR2 is LQKENI. In this sample, this clone turned up once. Antigen specificity is unknown. The sample here was peripheral blood, taken on day 0 of AZD1222 vaccination. The gene calls are TRBV18 and TRBJ1-2; D is undetermined. The origin of this receptor is an adult in good health. CDR3: CASSPRLWEGYTF. The CDR3, as DNA: TGTGCCAGCTCACCAAGGCTGTGGGAGGGCTACACCTTC.